This T cell receptor (beta chain) originates from a study of graft-versus-host responses after intestinal transplantation. Across the whole study: Recipients received multivisceral, liver-intestinal, or isolated intestinal transplants. For around 3 years after anti-thymocyte globulin induction, all recipients took tacrolimus and steroids.

The CDR3 spans 14 residues. From germline, CDR1 is LNHNV and CDR2 YYDKDF (reference sequence). Trimming pared 5 bases from V and 0 bases from J, leaving 8 bases between. TCRdb's copy holds only in-frame clones and misses some; the assay was immunoSEQ multiplex PCR. Altogether 15,000 to 20,000 clones are present, around nine tenths being singletons, with the ten largest covering approximately 2%. Whole-study findings and limits: With peak circulating GvH clone levels came an association with early post-transplant HvG declines. Some patients had graft-donor T cell macrochimerism. In their allografts, the ratios of graft-versus-host to host-versus-graft T cell clones were high.

In the case of this clone: Its antigen is as yet unknown.

The source material was PBMCs, sampled approximately 56 weeks after transplant. This TCR was recovered from a human patient who received an intestinal transplant, so some T cells may come from the graft donor. V and J are TRBV15 and TRBJ1-3, with D unresolved. In DNA, the CDR3 is TGTGCCACCAGCTCCCGAGGCTCTGGAAACACCATATATTTT. This sequence encodes CATSSRGSGNTIYF. Full variable domain (outside the CDR3, taken from reference TRBV15 and TRBJ1-3): DAMVIQNPRYQVTQFGKPVTLSCSQTLNHNVMYWYQQKSSQAPKLLFHYYDKDFNNEADTPDNFQSRRPNTSFCFLDIRSPGLGDTAMYLCATSSRGSGNTIYFGEGSWLTVV.